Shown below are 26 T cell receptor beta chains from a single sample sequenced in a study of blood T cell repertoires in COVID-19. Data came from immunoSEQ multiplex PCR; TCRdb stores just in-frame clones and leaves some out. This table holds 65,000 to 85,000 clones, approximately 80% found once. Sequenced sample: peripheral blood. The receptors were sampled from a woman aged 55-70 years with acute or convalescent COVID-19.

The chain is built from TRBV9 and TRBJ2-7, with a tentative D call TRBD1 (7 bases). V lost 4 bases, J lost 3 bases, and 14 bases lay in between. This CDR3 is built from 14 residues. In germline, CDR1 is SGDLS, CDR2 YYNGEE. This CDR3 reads CASSSAGTDYEQYF. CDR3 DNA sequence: TGTGCCAGCAGCTCTGCGGGGACAGACTACGAGCAGTACTTC. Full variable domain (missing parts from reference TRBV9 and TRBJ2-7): DSGVTQTPKHLITATGQRVTLRCSPRSGDLSVYWYQQSLDQGLQFLIQYYNGEERAKGNILERFSAQQFPDLHSELNLSSLELGDSALYFCASSSAGTDYEQYFGPGTRLTVT.

The CDR3 DNA sequence: TGTGCCAGCAGCAGGGCAGGGCCAAGAGATACGCAGTATTTT. This codes for CASSRAGPRDTQYF. J is TRBJ2-3 and V is TRBV6-5, with D tentatively TRBD1 (5 bases). The CDR3 length is 14 residues. Trimming cost V 6 bases and J 5 bases, with 15 bases left between them. Germline CDR1 is MNHEY and CDR2 is SVGAGI.

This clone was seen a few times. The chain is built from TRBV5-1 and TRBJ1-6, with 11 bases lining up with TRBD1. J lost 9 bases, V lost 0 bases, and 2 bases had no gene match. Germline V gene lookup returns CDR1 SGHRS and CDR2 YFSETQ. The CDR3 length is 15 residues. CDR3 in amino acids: CASSLEGQGVSPLHF. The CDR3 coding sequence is TGCGCCAGCAGCTTGGAGGGACAGGGGGTTTCACCCCTCCACTTT.

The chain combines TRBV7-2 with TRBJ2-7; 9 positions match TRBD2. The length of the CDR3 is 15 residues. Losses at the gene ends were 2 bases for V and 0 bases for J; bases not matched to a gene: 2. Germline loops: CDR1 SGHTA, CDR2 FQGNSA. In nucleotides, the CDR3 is TGTGCCAGCAGCTTACAGCGGGGGGCCTCCTACGAGCAGTACGTC. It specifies CASSLQRGASYEQYV.

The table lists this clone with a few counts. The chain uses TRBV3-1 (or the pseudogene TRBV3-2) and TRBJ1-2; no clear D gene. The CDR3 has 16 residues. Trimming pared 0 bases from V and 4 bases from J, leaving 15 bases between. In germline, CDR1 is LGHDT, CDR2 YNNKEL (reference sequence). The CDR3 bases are TGTGCCAGCAGCCAAGATGGTTTTGGGCAGGTCTATGGCTACACCTTC. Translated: CASSQDGFGQVYGYTF.

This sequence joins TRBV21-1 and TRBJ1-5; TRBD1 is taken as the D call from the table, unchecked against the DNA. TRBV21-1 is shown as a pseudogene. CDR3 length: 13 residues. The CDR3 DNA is TGTGCCAGCAGCAAATACAGGGGAACGCCCCAGCATTTT. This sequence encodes CASSKYRGTPQHF.

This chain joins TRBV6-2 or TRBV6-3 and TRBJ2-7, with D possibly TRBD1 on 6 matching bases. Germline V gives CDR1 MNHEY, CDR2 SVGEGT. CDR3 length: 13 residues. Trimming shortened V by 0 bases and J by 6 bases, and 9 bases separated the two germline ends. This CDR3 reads CASSYSTGAEQYV. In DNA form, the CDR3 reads TGTGCCAGCAGTTACTCGACAGGCGCCGAGCAGTACGTC.

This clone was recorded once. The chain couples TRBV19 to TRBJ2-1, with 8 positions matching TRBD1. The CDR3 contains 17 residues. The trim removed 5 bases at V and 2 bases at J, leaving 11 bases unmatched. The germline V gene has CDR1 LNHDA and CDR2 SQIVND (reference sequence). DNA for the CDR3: TGTGCCAGTAGTCCCCCTAGGGGACAGGTGGCCTACAATGAGCAGTTCTTC. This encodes CASSPPRGQVAYNEQFF.

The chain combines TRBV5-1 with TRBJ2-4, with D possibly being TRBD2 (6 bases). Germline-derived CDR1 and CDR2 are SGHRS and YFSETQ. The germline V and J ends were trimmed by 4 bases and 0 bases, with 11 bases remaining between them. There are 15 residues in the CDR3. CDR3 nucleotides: TGCGCCAGCAGCGGAGGGACCCTAGCCAAAAACATTCAGTACTTC. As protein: CASSGGTLAKNIQYF.

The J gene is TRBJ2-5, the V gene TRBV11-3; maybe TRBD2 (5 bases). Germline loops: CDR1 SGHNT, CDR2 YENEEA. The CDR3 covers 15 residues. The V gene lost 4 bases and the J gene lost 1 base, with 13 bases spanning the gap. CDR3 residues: CASSSGSTRQETQYF. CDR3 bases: TGTGCCAGCAGCTCGGGGAGCACCCGCCAAGAGACCCAGTACTTC.

The CDR3 DNA is TGTGCCATCAGTGAGTCGGGCAGGGGAGGGAACAATGAGCAGTTCTTC. It encodes CAISESGRGGNNEQFF. V and J are TRBV10-3 and TRBJ2-1, with D possibly matching TRBD2 (7 bases). Germline assignment: CDR1 ENHRY and CDR2 SYGVKD. V lost 0 bases and J lost 5, with 14 bases in between. CDR3 length: 16 residues.

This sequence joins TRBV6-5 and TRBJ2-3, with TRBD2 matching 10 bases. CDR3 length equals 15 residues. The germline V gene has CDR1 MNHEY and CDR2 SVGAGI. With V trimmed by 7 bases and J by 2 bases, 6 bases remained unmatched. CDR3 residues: CASTGTSAYTDTQYF. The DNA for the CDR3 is TGTGCCAGCACTGGGACTAGCGCATACACAGATACGCAGTATTTT.

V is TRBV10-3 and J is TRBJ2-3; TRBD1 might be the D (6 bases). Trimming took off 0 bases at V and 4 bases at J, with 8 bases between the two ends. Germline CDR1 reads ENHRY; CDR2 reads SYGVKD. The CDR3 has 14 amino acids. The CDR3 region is CAISESTGPDTQYF. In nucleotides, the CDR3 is TGTGCCATCAGTGAGTCAACAGGGCCAGATACGCAGTATTTT.

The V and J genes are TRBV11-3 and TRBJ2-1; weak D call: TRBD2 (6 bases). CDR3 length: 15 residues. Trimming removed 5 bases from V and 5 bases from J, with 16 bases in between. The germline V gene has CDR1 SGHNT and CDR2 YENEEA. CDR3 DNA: TGTGCCAGCAGCCCCCGGGGGATTGGGAACAATGAGCAGTTCTTC. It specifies CASSPRGIGNNEQFF. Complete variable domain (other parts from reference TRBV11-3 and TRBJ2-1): EAGVVQSPRYKIIEKKQPVAFWCNPISGHNTLYWYLQNLGQGPELLIRYENEEAVDDSQLPKDRFSAERLKGVDSTLKIQPAELGDSAVYLCASSPRGIGNNEQFFGPGTRLTVL.

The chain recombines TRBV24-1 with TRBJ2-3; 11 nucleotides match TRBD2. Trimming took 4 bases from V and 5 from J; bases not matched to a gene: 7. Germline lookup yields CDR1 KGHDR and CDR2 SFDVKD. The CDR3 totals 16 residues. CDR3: CATSDIAGGQGDTQYF. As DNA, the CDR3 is TGTGCCACCAGTGACATAGCGGGGGGGCAAGGAGATACGCAGTATTTT.

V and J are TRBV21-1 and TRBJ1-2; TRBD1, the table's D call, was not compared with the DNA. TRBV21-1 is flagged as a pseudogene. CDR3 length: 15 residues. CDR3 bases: TGTGCCAGCAGCAACGGAATCGGACAGGGGAATGGCTACACCTTC. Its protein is CASSNGIGQGNGYTF.

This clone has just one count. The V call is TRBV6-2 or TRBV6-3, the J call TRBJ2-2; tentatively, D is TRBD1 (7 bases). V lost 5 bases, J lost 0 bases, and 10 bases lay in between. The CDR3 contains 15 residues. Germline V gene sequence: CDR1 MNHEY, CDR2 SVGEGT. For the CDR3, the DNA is TGTGCCAGCAGTCGGGGGACAGCGAACACCGGGGAGCTGTTTTTT. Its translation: CASSRGTANTGELFF.

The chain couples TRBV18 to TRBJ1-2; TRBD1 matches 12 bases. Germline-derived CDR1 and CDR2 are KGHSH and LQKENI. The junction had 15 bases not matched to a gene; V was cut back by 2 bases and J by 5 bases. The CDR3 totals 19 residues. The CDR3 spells CASSPGIGTGGLGEYGYTF. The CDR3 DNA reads TGTGCCAGCTCACCAGGGATCGGGACAGGGGGCCTCGGAGAGTATGGCTACACCTTC.

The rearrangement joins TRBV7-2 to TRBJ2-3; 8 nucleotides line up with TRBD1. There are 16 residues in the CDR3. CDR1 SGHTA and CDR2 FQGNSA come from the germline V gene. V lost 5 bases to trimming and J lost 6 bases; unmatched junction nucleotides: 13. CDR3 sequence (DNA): TGTGCCAGCAGCCCCACATTAGGACAGGGACTTGATACGCAGTATTTT. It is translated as CASSPTLGQGLDTQYF.

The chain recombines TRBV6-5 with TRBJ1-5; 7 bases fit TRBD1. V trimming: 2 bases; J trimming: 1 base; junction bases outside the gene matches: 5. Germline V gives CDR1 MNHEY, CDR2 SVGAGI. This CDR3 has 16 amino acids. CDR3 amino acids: CASSYPTGSSNQPQHF. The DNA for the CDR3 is TGTGCCAGCAGTTACCCGACAGGGTCGAGCAATCAGCCCCAGCATTTT.

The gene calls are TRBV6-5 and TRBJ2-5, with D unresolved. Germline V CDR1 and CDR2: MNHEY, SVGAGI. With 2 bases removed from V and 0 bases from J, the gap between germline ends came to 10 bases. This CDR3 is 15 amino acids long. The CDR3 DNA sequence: TGTGCCAGCAGTTACGGCGCGGAGTACCAAGAGACCCAGTACTTC. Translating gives CASSYGAEYQETQYF.

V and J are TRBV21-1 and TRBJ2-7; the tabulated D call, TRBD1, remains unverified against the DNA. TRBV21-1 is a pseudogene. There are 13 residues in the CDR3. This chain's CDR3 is CASRGTGDYEQYV. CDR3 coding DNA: TGTGCCAGCAGGGGGACAGGGGACTACGAGCAGTACGTC.

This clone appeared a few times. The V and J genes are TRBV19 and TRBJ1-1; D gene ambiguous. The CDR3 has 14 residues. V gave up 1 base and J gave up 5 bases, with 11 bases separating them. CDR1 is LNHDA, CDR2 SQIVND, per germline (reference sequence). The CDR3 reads CASSIVGSRTEAFF. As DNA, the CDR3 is TGTGCCAGTAGTATAGTGGGCAGTCGGACTGAAGCTTTCTTT.

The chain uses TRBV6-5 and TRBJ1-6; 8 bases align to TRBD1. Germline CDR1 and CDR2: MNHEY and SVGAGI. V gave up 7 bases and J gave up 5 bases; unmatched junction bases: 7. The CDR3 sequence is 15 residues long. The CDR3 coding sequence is TGTGCCAGCACCTGGACAGGGCCGGATAATTCACCCCTCCACTTT. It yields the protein CASTWTGPDNSPLHF.

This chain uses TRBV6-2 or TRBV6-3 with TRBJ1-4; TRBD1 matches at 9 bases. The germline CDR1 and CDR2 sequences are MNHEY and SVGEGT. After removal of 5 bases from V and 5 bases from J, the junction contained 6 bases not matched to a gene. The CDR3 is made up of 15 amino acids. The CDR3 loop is CASSRPGTGNEKLFF. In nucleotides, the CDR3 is TGTGCCAGCAGTAGACCCGGGACAGGGAATGAAAAACTGTTTTTT.

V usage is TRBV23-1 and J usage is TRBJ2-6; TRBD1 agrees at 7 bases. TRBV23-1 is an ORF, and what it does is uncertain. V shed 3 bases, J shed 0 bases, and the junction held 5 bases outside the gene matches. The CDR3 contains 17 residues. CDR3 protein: CASSHGSGGSGANVLTF. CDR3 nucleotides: TGCGCCAGCAGTCATGGTTCAGGGGGCTCTGGGGCCAACGTCCTGACTTTC.